This TCR beta chain came from a study of cytomegalovirus exposure and HLA in healthy donors. Findings of the study overall: An analysis was carried out later, and it reportedly showed fewer N-insertions in an Asian-associated ancestry cluster than the 666-donor mean. A missense DCLRE1C variant was associated with V- and J-gene trimming of TCR beta chains in a later analysis, and an independent cohort replicated the association. More than 15,000 TCR beta sequences were associated with HLA alleles at 0.05 false discovery rate in a later analysis.

A word on this clone: The antigen remains unidentified.

The PCR used 60 Vbeta and 13 Jbeta primers. The data were produced by immunoSEQ multiplex PCR, yet TCRdb's version contains in-frame clones alone and is incomplete. The table records some 120,000 clones, 77% of them present only once. This CDR3 has 13 residues. CDR1 and CDR2 (germline): SEHNR, FQNEAQ (reference sequence). The V end was cut by 5 bases, the J end by 4 bases, with 12 bases between. V usage is TRBV7-9 and J usage is TRBJ2-7, with D possibly TRBD1 on 6 matching bases. Sequencing used PBMCs. This sequence was found in a woman aged 40-49 years in good health and CMV-seropositive. DNA of the CDR3: TGTGCCAGCAGCGACCGGACAGTGTACGAGCAGTACTTC. Residues: CASSDRTVYEQYF.